The subject of this entry is one T cell receptor beta chain. V was clipped by 4 bases and J by 5 bases; unmatched bases: 3. The germline CDR1 and CDR2 sequences are SGHRS and YFSETQ. The CDR3 covers 15 residues. The method was immunoSEQ multiplex PCR; TCRdb's version includes in-frame clones alone and lacks a portion of them. The sample includes 110,000 or so clones, roughly 89% of them seen just once. The sample is drawn from a study of blood T cell repertoires in COVID-19. This TCR derives from a human donor with acute or convalescent COVID-19. The donor label of this sample is uncertain. The chain links TRBV5-1 to TRBJ2-1; 13 nucleotides match TRBD2. The sequenced sample was peripheral blood. In nucleotides, the CDR3 is TGCGCCAGCAGCACTAGCGGGGGGGCACACAATGAGCAGTTCTTC. This sequence encodes CASSTSGGAHNEQFF.